One sample yielded the 21 T cell receptor beta chains listed below, sequenced in a study of CD8+ T cells in alopecia areata. Treatment meaning: oral pan-JAK inhibitor, 5-10 mg twice daily. The sequencing template was cDNA reverse transcribed from extracted RNA. TCRdb's table, derived via immunoSEQ multiplex PCR, lists solely in-frame clones and lacks some. This table has about 140,000 clones, about 86% appearing once. Sample: CD8+ T cells sorted from blood, taken at week 4, from a patient treated with tofacitinib. The receptors shown here come from a human donor with alopecia areata.

The chain combines TRBV9 with TRBJ2-7; 7 positions agree with TRBD2. The CDR3 runs 15 residues. Looked up from germline, CDR1 is SGDLS and CDR2 is YYNGEE. V shed 3 bases and J 0 bases; nucleotides not matched to a gene: 6. CDR3 in DNA: TGTGCCAGCAGCGCGAGCGGGACGAGCTCCTACGAGCAGTACTTC. Its translation is CASSASGTSSYEQYF.

The chain links TRBV23-1 to TRBJ2-2; D gene ambiguous. Being an ORF, TRBV23-1 has a function that is uncertain. The CDR3 extends over 17 amino acids. Trimming removed 4 bases from V and 1 base from J, with 16 bases in between. The CDR3 spells CASSLHPPLWNTGELFF. For the CDR3, the DNA is TGCGCCAGCAGTCTCCACCCCCCCCTCTGGAACACCGGGGAGCTGTTTTTT.

The chain uses TRBV29-1 and TRBJ1-1; 8 nucleotides line up with TRBD1. The CDR3 consists of 16 residues. With 4 bases clipped from V and 0 bases from J, the junction kept 10 bases outside the gene matches. Germline CDR1 reads SQVTM; CDR2 reads ANQGSEA. CDR3 protein: CSVGGQQGEMNTEAFF. DNA for the CDR3: TGCAGCGTTGGGGGTCAACAGGGGGAGATGAACACTGAAGCTTTCTTT.

The chain is built from TRBV27 and TRBJ2-1; 11 bases match TRBD2. Germline trimming cut 6 bases from V and 2 bases from J; bases unmatched to any gene: 6. Germline loops: CDR1 MNHEY, CDR2 SMNVEV (reference sequence). The CDR3 covers 16 residues. This chain's CDR3 is CASSDGTSGPYNEQFF. The CDR3 region has the DNA TGTGCCAGCAGCGATGGGACTAGCGGACCCTACAATGAGCAGTTCTTC.

The chain links TRBV29-1 to TRBJ2-7; 12 bases agree with TRBD2. This CDR3 has 13 residues. Germline CDR1 is SQVTM and CDR2 is ANQGSEA. V lost 5 bases and J lost 3; bases outside the gene matches: 2. The CDR3 DNA sequence: TGCAGCGTTCTGACTAGCGGGAGCTACGAGCAGTACTTC. Its protein product is CSVLTSGSYEQYF.

CDR3 in DNA: TGTGCCAGCAGACTCGGACTAGCGGGGACTGAGCAGTTCTTC. It codes for CASRLGLAGTEQFF. This sequence joins TRBV5-8 and TRBJ2-1; TRBD2 agrees at 12 bases. Germline CDR1 reads SGHTS; CDR2 reads YDEGEE. Trimming at V came to 5 bases and at J to 9 bases, leaving 6 bases not matched to a gene. This CDR3 region has 14 residues.

The rearrangement joins TRBV14 to TRBJ1-1; D is uncertain. The germline gives CDR1 SGHDN, CDR2 FVKESK. The CDR3 runs to 13 residues. Trimming took 0 bases from V and 14 from J, leaving 16 bases between them. For the CDR3, the DNA is TGTGCCAGCAGCCAAGAATCAGCGATAGGAGCCTTCTTT. This gives the protein CASSQESAIGAFF.

The chain combines TRBV7-9 with TRBJ2-3; 8 bases align to TRBD2. The trim removed 5 bases at V and 2 bases at J, leaving 6 bases unmatched. In germline, CDR1 is SEHNR, CDR2 FQNEAQ (reference sequence). The CDR3 loop spans 15 amino acids. CDR3 DNA: TGTGCCAGCAGCCCCAGCGGGAGCCCCACAGATACGCAGTATTTT. It is translated as CASSPSGSPTDTQYF.

CDR3 sequence (DNA): TGCGCCACCCAGGGTTACGAGCAGTACTTC. Residues: CATQGYEQYF. The chain has TRBV5-1 and TRBJ2-7; D might be TRBD1 (5 bases). Per the germline V gene, CDR1 is SGHRS and CDR2 is YFSETQ. Trimming removed 9 bases at V and 4 bases at J, with 8 bases between. The CDR3 consists of 10 residues.

This clone was seen only a few times. V and J are TRBV27 and TRBJ2-1; D not resolved. V was clipped by 0 bases and J by 6 bases, with 9 bases between them. This CDR3 region has 14 residues. In germline, CDR1 is MNHEY, CDR2 SMNVEV (reference sequence). The CDR3 sequence: CASSLSLHVNEQFF. The CDR3 bases are TGTGCCAGCAGTTTATCCCTCCACGTCAATGAGCAGTTCTTC.

The CDR3 here is CASSRDPTEAFF. The CDR3 DNA reads TGTGCCAGCTCACGGGACCCCACTGAAGCTTTCTTT. The chain recombines TRBV18 with TRBJ1-1; D may be TRBD1 (5 bases). The CDR3 contains 12 residues. Trimming pared 4 bases from V and 4 bases from J, leaving 7 bases between. Germline loops: CDR1 KGHSH, CDR2 LQKENI.

V usage is TRBV29-1 and J usage is TRBJ1-1; 8 nucleotides agree with TRBD1. From germline, CDR1 is SQVTM and CDR2 ANQGSEA. This CDR3 is built from 17 residues. Unmatched junction bases numbered 10, after V lost 1 base and J lost 0 bases. CDR3 sequence reads: CSVEGWQGAVMNTEAFF. CDR3 sequence (DNA): TGCAGCGTTGAAGGATGGCAGGGGGCTGTCATGAACACTGAAGCTTTCTTT.

The sample holds one count of this clone. Additional DNA sequences in this sample encode the identical CDR3. V usage is TRBV9 and J usage is TRBJ2-5; D remains ambiguous. The CDR3 loop spans 14 amino acids. CDR1 is SGDLS, CDR2 YYNGEE, per germline. Trimming took off 0 bases at V and 2 bases at J, with 8 bases between the two ends. CDR3 sequence (DNA): TGTGCCAGCAGCGTAGCGGGCAGTCAAGAGACCCAGTACTTC. It translates to CASSVAGSQETQYF.

V usage is TRBV29-1 and J usage is TRBJ2-1, with a possible D match to TRBD2 (7 bases). The V gene lost 3 bases and the J gene lost 7 bases, with 19 bases spanning the gap. The germline gives CDR1 SQVTM, CDR2 ANQGSEA. CDR3 length equals 15 residues. CDR3 DNA sequence: TGCAGCGTTGAGGGGGCGGGAGACACGGGGAATGAGCAGTTCTTC. Translated, it gives CSVEGAGDTGNEQFF.

The rearrangement uses TRBV7-9 and TRBJ1-1; the D is unclear. CDR1 and CDR2 (germline): SEHNR, FQNEAQ (reference sequence). Trimming took off 7 bases at V and 0 bases at J, with 3 bases between the two ends. CDR3 size: 11 residues. The CDR3 DNA reads TGTGCCAGCACCTTGAACACTGAAGCTTTCTTT. Translation: CASTLNTEAFF.

The chain employs TRBV5-4 and TRBJ2-7; 7 nucleotides align to TRBD1. CDR1 and CDR2 (germline): SGHNT, YYREEE (reference sequence). The CDR3 loop spans 15 amino acids. The trim removed 3 bases at V and 1 base at J, leaving 7 bases unmatched. Here the CDR3 reads CASSSGQDPSYEQYF. The CDR3 DNA sequence: TGTGCCAGCAGCTCCGGACAGGACCCTTCCTACGAGCAGTACTTC.

This clone appeared a few times. The chain employs TRBV23-1 and TRBJ2-3, with a weak D call TRBD2 (5 bases). TRBV23-1 is an ORF for which the function is uncertain. CDR3 length: 18 amino acids. V was cut by 0 bases and J by 2 bases, with 18 bases left in between. DNA of the CDR3: TGCGCCAGCAGTCAATCGAGGATCCTGGGAGACTCCACAGATACGCAGTATTTT. This sequence encodes CASSQSRILGDSTDTQYF.

The chain employs TRBV27 and TRBJ1-5; maybe TRBD1 (6 bases). There are 16 residues in the CDR3. CDR1 and CDR2 from the germline V gene are MNHEY and SMNVEV (reference sequence). V lost 1 base to trimming and J lost 1 base, with 11 bases between them. The CDR3 region has the DNA TGTGCCAGCAGTTTATACGGGGGCAGGAGCAATCAGCCCCAGCATTTT. It encodes CASSLYGGRSNQPQHF.

This chain links TRBV14 with TRBJ2-7; TRBD2 aligns across 11 bases. The CDR3 is made up of 18 amino acids. The junction had 16 bases not matched to a gene; V was cut back by 5 bases and J by 4 bases. Per the germline V gene, CDR1 is SGHDN and CDR2 is FVKESK. CDR3 region: CASSDMVGLAVRGYEQYF. CDR3 coding DNA: TGTGCCAGCAGCGATATGGTGGGACTAGCGGTACGTGGGTACGAGCAGTACTTC.

The CDR3 DNA reads TGTGCCTGGAGTGTAATCGTAAACACTGAAGCTTTCTTT. Its protein is CAWSVIVNTEAFF. V is TRBV30 and J is TRBJ1-1; no clear D. The CDR3 is 13 amino acids. Between the trimmed V and J ends, which lost 0 bases and 2 bases, there was a span of 7 bases. Per germline, CDR1 GTSNPN and CDR2 SVGIG (reference sequence).

V and J are TRBV7-9 and TRBJ2-4; weak D call: TRBD1 (6 bases). Per the germline V gene, CDR1 is SEHNR and CDR2 is FQNEAQ (reference sequence). Between the trimmed V and J ends, which lost 1 base and 5 bases, there was a span of 12 bases. The CDR3 covers 15 residues. The CDR3: CASSLVQGTENIQYF. The CDR3 DNA reads as TGTGCCAGCAGCTTAGTTCAGGGGACGGAAAACATTCAGTACTTC.